The next 17 T cell receptor beta chains were all read from a single sample in a study of blood T cell repertoires in COVID-19. Generated by immunoSEQ multiplex PCR, the TCRdb table keeps only in-frame clones and is missing some. The table records nearly 70,000 clones, around 84% of them present only once. Sequences were obtained from peripheral blood. These receptors were taken from a woman aged 80 or over with acute or convalescent COVID-19.

The chain recombines TRBV11-3 with TRBJ1-4; D unresolved. Germline CDR1 and CDR2: SGHNT and YENEEA. Trimming took off 0 bases at V and 5 bases at J, with 10 bases between the two ends. The CDR3 runs 15 residues. Here the CDR3 DNA reads TGTGCCAGCAGCTTAGATTGCAGTCCCAATGAAAAACTGTTTTTT. Protein sequence: CASSLDCSPNEKLFF.

The rearrangement uses TRBV19 and TRBJ1-1; D unresolved. In germline, CDR1 is LNHDA, CDR2 SQIVND (reference sequence). This CDR3 contains 13 residues. Trimming left V 3 bases short and J 4 bases short, with 9 bases between. The DNA of the CDR3 is TGTGCCAGTAGTATTGGGCAGGTCACTGAAGCTTTCTTT. This sequence encodes CASSIGQVTEAFF.

V gene TRBV3-1 (or the pseudogene TRBV3-2) combines with J gene TRBJ1-6; 7 nucleotides agree with TRBD1. The CDR3 is 18 residues long. Germline loops: CDR1 LGHDT, CDR2 YNNKEL (reference sequence). V was pared by 1 base and J by 2 bases, with 8 bases of the junction left unmatched. The DNA of the CDR3 is TGTGCCAGCAGCCAAGGCCCCGTCGGGACAGCCTATAATTCACCCCTCCACTTT. As protein: CASSQGPVGTAYNSPLHF.

The chain carries TRBV6-1 and TRBJ1-4, with 9 bases identical to TRBD1. Germline V gene sequence: CDR1 MNHNS, CDR2 SASEGT. J was trimmed by 8 bases and V by 3 bases; bases with no gene match: 7. The CDR3 loop spans 15 amino acids. The CDR3: CASSESRDRVEKLFF. The CDR3 coding sequence is TGTGCCAGCAGTGAGAGCCGGGACAGGGTAGAAAAACTGTTTTTT.

J is TRBJ2-5 and V is TRBV14, with TRBD2 identical over 11 bases. Losses at the gene ends were 2 bases for V and 3 bases for J; bases not matched to a gene: 11. There are 18 residues in the CDR3. Germline V gives CDR1 SGHDN, CDR2 FVKESK. The CDR3 sequence: CASSQTGRLAGGEETQYF. In DNA, the CDR3 is TGTGCCAGCAGCCAAACCGGGAGGCTAGCGGGGGGAGAAGAGACCCAGTACTTC.

V is TRBV7-6 and J is TRBJ1-3; TRBD1 is a possible D gene (6 bases). Germline values: CDR1 SGHVS, CDR2 FNYEAQ. This CDR3 is built from 19 residues. Trimming cost V 5 bases and J 0 bases, with 23 bases left between them. CDR3 residues: CASSPSQQDSRRSGNTIYF. The CDR3 bases are TGTGCCAGCAGCCCTTCCCAACAGGACAGTCGGCGCTCTGGAAACACCATATATTTT.

The chain is built from TRBV5-7 and TRBJ1-5, with D possibly matching TRBD1 (5 bases). TRBV5-7 is reported as an ORF; its role is uncertain. With 0 bases removed from V and 6 bases from J, the gap between germline ends came to 16 bases. The CDR3 has 16 residues. CDR3 residues: CASSLVSDGGGQPQHF. The CDR3 DNA reads as TGTGCCAGCAGCTTGGTGTCGGACGGGGGTGGTCAGCCCCAGCATTTT.

V and J are TRBV5-6 and TRBJ2-7; D remains unclear. Germline V lookup: CDR1 SGHDT, CDR2 YYEEEE. The ends were cut back, 5 bases at V and 0 bases at J, with 15 bases in the middle. CDR3 length equals 15 residues. CDR3 loop: CASSYLGPSSYEQYF. CDR3 nucleotide sequence: TGTGCCAGCAGTTACTTGGGTCCTAGCTCCTACGAGCAGTACTTC.

V and J are TRBV5-1 and TRBJ2-3; 10 positions agree with TRBD2. The CDR3 runs 15 residues. Trimming cost V 5 bases and J 4 bases; bases outside gene matches: 7. The germline gives CDR1 SGHRS, CDR2 YFSETQ. CDR3 amino acids: CASRGTSVLADTQYF. The CDR3 bases are TGCGCCAGCAGGGGGACTAGCGTTTTAGCAGATACGCAGTATTTT.

The rearrangement uses TRBV18 and TRBJ2-1; D possibly corresponds to TRBD1 (5 bases). Germline loops: CDR1 KGHSH, CDR2 LQKENI. With 3 bases removed from V and 11 bases from J, the gap between germline ends came to 8 bases. The CDR3 length is 11 residues. CDR3 region: CASSPDRQQFF. The CDR3 DNA follows: TGTGCCAGCTCACCCGACAGACAGCAGTTCTTC.

The chain joins TRBV18 to TRBJ1-2, with TRBD1 matching over 10 bases. The V gene end was trimmed by 6 bases and the J gene end by 8 bases; junction bases not matched to a gene: 15. The germline V gene has CDR1 KGHSH and CDR2 LQKENI. The CDR3 covers 16 residues. DNA of the CDR3: TGTGCCAGCTCTCAATCAGCCGGGACAGGGGAGCGCGGCTACACCTTC. Protein: CASSQSAGTGERGYTF.

This clone was picked up a small number of times. V usage is TRBV6-1 and J usage is TRBJ1-2, with D hard to call. This CDR3 region has 13 residues. Trimming left V 3 bases short and J 7 bases short, with 12 bases between. Germline values: CDR1 MNHNS, CDR2 SASEGT. The CDR3 loop reads CASSDGRGFGYTF. Written as DNA, the CDR3 is TGTGCCAGCAGTGATGGCCGCGGCTTTGGCTACACCTTC.

About this clone: Sequence at one end of the junction differs from germline and may be a read error. The chain links TRBV6-1 to TRBJ2-7; TRBD2 matches 11 bases. CDR1 and CDR2 from the germline V gene are MNHNS and SASEGT. CDR3 length: 15 amino acids. The CDR3 protein is CASSQASGGTYEQYF. CDR3 DNA sequence: TGTGCCAGCAGTCAAGCTAGCGGGGGGACCTACGAGCAGTACTTC.

The CDR3 DNA reads TGTGCCAGCAGCTTAACGGTCGTAAGCTCCTACGAGCAGTACTTC. This translates into CASSLTVVSSYEQYF. The chain combines TRBV13 with TRBJ2-7; D gene ambiguous. Germline lookup yields CDR1 PRHDT and CDR2 FYEKMQ (reference sequence). The CDR3 contains 15 residues. The ends were cut back, 2 bases at V and 0 bases at J, with 11 bases in the middle.

The chain combines TRBV5-1 with TRBJ2-1; tentative D call: TRBD1 (6 bases). V gave up 0 bases and J gave up 5 bases, with 12 bases separating them. The CDR3 has 15 amino acids. From germline, CDR1 is SGHRS and CDR2 YFSETQ. The CDR3 nucleotides are TGCGCCAGCAGCTTGGACCCGACAGGTGACAATGAGCAGTTCTTC. Translation gives CASSLDPTGDNEQFF.

The sample holds a few counts of this clone. This rearrangement joins TRBV7-6 to TRBJ2-1; 8 bases map to TRBD2. The CDR3 consists of 17 residues. V shed 3 bases, J shed 0 bases, and the junction held 7 bases outside the gene matches. Per the germline V gene, CDR1 is SGHVS and CDR2 is FNYEAQ. CDR3 sequence: CASSFDAGGFSYNEQFF. The CDR3 DNA reads TGTGCCAGCAGCTTCGACGCGGGGGGCTTCTCCTACAATGAGCAGTTCTTC. The complete variable domain, with remaining parts taken from reference TRBV7-6 and TRBJ2-1, reads GAGVSQSPRYKVTKRGQDVALRCDPISGHVSLYWYRQALGQGPEFLTYFNYEAQQDKSGLPNDRFSAERPEGSISTLTIQRTEQRDSAMYRCASSFDAGGFSYNEQFFGPGTRLTVL.

The chain has TRBV19 and TRBJ1-3, with D maybe TRBD1 (6 bases). V was pared by 5 bases and J by 2 bases, with 10 bases between. The CDR3 totals 14 residues. CDR1 is LNHDA and CDR2 is SQIVND in the germline V gene (reference sequence). The CDR3 region has the DNA TGTGCCAGTAGTTCAACAGGGACTGGAAACACCATATATTTT. Translated, it gives CASSSTGTGNTIYF.